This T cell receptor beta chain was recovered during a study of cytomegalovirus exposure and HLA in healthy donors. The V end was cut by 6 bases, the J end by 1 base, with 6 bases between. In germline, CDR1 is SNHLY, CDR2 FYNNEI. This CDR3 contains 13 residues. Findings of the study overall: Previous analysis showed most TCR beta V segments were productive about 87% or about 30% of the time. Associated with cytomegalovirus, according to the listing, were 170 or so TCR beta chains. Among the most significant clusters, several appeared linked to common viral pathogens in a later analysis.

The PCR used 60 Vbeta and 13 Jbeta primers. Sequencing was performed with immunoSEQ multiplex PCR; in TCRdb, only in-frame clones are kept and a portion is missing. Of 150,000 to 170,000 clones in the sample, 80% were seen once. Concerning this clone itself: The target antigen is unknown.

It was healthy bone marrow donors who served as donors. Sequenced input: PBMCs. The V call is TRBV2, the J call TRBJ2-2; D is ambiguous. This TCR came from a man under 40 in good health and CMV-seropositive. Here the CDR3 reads CASRQKNTGELFF. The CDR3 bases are TGTGCCAGCAGGCAGAAGAACACCGGGGAGCTGTTTTTT.